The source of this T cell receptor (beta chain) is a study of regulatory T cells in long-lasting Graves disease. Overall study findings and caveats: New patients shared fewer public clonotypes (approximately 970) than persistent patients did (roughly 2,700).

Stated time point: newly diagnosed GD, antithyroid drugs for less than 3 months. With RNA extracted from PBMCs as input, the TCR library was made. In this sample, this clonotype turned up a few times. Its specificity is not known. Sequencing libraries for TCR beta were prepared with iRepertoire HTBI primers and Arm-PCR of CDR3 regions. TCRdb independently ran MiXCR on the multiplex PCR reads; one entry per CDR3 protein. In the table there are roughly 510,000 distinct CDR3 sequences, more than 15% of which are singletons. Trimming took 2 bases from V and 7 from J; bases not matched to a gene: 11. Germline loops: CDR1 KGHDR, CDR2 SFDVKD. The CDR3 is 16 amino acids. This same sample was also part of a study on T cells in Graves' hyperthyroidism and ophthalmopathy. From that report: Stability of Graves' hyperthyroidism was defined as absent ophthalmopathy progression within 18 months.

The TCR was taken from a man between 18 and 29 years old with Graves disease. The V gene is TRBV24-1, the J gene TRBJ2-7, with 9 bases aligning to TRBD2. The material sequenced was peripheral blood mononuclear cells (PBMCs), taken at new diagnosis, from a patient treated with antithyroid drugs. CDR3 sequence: CATSDSRLAAGGEQYF. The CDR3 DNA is TGTGCCACCAGTGATTCCCGACTAGCGGCCGGGGGGGAGCAGTACTTC.